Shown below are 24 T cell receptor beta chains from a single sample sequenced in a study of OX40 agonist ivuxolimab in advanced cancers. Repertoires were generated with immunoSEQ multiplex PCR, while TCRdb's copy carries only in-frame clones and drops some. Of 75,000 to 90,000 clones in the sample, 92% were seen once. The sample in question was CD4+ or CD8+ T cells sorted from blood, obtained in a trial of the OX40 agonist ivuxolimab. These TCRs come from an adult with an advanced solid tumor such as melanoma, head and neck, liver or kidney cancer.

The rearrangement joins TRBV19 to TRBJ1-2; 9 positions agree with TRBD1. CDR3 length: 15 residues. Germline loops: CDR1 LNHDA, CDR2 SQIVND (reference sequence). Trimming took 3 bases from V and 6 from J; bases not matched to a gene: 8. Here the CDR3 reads CASSMNRGRWDGYTF. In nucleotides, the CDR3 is TGTGCCAGTAGTATGAACAGGGGGCGATGGGATGGCTACACCTTC. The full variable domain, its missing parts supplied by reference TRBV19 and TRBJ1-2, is DGGITQSPKYLFRKEGQNVTLSCEQNLNHDAMYWYRQDPGQGLRLIYYSQIVNDFQKGDIAEGYSVSREKKESFPLTVTSAQKNPTAFYLCASSMNRGRWDGYTFGSGTRLTVV.

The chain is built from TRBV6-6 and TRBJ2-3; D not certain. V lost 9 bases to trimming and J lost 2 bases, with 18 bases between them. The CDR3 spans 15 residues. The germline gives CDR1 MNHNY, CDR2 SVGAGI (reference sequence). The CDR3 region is CASADPVRYTDTQYF. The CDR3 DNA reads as TGTGCCAGTGCGGACCCGGTGAGATACACAGATACGCAGTATTTT.

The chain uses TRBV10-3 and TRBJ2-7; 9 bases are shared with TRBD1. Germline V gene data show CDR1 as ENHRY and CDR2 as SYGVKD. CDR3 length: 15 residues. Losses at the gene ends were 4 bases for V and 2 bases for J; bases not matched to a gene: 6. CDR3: CAISGRTGATYEQYF. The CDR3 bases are TGTGCCATCAGTGGGCGGACAGGGGCTACCTACGAGCAGTACTTC.

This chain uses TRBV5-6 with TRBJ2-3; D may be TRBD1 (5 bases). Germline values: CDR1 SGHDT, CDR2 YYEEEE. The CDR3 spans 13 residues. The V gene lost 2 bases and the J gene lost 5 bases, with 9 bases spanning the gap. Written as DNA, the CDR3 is TGTGCCAGCAGCTTATGGACAATAGATACGCAGTATTTT. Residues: CASSLWTIDTQYF.

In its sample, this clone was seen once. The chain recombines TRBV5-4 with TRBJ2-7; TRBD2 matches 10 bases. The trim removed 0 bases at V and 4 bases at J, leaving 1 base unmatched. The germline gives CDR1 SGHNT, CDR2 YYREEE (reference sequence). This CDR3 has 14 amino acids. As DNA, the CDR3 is TGTGCCAGCAGCTTGGAGGGACTAGCGTACGAGCAGTACTTC. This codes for CASSLEGLAYEQYF.

CDR3 sequence: CASSSSGGPQETQYF. CDR3 DNA: TGTGCCAGCAGCTCGTCGGGGGGGCCCCAAGAGACCCAGTACTTC. The V call is TRBV7-2, the J call TRBJ2-5; TRBD2 aligns across 8 bases. The trim removed 4 bases at V and 1 base at J, leaving 5 bases unmatched. CDR3 length equals 15 residues. Germline lookup yields CDR1 SGHTA and CDR2 FQGNSA.

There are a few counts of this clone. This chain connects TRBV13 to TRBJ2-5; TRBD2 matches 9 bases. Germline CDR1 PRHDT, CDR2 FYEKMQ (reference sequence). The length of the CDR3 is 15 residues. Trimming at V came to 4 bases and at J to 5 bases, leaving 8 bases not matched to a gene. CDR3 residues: CASSSTAGGGETQYF. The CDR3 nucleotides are TGTGCCAGCAGCTCCACAGCGGGGGGAGGGGAGACCCAGTACTTC.

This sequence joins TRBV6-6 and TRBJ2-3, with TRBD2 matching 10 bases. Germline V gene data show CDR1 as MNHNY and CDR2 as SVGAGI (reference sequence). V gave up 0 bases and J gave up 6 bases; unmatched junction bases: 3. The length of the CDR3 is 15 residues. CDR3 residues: CASSYSLAGADTQYF. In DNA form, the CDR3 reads TGTGCCAGCAGTTACTCCCTAGCGGGAGCGGATACGCAGTATTTT.

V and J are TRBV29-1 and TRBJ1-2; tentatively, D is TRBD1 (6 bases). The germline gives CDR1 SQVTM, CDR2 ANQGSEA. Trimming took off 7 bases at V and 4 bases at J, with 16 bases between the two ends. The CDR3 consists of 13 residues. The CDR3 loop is CSARDNGRYGYTF. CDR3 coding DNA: TGCAGCGCCCGGGACAACGGACGCTATGGCTACACCTTC.

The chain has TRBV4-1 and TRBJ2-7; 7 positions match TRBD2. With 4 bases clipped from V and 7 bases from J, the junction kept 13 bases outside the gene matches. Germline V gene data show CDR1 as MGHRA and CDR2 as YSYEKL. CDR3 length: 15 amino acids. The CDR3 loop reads CASSPISTGGREQYF. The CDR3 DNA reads TGCGCCAGCAGCCCCATTTCAACGGGGGGTCGGGAGCAGTACTTC.

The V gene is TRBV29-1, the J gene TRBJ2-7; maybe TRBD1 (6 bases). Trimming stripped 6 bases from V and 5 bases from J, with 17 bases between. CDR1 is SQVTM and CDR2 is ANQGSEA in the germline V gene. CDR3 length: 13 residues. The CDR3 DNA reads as TGCAGCGTGGCAGGGCAGGGGATGAACGAGCAGTACTTC. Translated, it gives CSVAGQGMNEQYF.

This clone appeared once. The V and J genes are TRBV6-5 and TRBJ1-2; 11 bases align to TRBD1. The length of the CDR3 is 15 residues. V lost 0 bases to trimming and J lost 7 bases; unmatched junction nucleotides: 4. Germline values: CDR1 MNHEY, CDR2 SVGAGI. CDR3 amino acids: CASSYSWTGGFGYTF. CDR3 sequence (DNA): TGTGCCAGCAGTTACTCTTGGACAGGGGGCTTTGGCTACACCTTC.

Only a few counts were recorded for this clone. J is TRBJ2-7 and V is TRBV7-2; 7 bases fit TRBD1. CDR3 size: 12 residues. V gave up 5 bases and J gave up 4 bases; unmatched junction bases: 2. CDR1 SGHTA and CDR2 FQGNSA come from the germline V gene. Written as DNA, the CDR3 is TGTGCCAGCAGCGTACAGGGGTACGAGCAGTACTTC. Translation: CASSVQGYEQYF.

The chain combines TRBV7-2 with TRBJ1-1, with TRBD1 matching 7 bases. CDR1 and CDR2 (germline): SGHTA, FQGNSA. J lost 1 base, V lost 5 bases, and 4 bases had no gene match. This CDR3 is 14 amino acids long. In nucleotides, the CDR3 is TGTGCCAGCAGCCCAGGGGGAAGGAACACTGAAGCTTTCTTT. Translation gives CASSPGGRNTEAFF.

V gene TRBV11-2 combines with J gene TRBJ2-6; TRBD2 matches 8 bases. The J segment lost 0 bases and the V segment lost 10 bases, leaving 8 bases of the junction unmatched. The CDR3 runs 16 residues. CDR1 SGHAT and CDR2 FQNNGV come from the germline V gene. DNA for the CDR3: TGTGCCACCGGGGGGGGTACCCTCTCTGGGGCCAACGTCCTGACTTTC. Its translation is CATGGGTLSGANVLTF. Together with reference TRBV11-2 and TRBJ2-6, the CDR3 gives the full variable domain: EAGVAQSPRYKIIEKRQSVAFWCNPISGHATLYWYQQILGQGPKLLIQFQNNGVVDDSQLPKDRFSAERLKGVDSTLKIQPAKLEDSAVYLCATGGGTLSGANVLTFGAGSRLTVL.

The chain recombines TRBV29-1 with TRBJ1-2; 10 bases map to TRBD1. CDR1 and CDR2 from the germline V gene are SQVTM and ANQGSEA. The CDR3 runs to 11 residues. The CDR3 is CRRQGAAGYTF. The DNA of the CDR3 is TGCAGGAGACAGGGGGCGGCTGGCTACACCTTC.

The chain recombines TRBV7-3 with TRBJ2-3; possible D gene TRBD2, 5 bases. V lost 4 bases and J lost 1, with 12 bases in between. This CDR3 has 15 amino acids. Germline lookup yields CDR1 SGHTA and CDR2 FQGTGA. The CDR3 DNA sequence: TGTGCCAGCAGCTCCACCAGCGGAGGCACAGATACGCAGTATTTT. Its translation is CASSSTSGGTDTQYF.

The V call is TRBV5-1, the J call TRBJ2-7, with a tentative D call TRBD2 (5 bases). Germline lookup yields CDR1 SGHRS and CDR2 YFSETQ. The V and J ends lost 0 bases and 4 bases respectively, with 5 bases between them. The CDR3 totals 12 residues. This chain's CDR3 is CASSLGEYEQYF. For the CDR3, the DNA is TGCGCCAGCAGCTTGGGGGAGTACGAGCAGTACTTC.

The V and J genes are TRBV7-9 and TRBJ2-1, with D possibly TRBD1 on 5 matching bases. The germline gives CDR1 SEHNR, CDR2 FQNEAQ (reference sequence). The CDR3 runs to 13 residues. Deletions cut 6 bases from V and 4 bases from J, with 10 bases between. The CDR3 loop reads CASRNDRYNEQFF. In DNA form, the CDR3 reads TGTGCCAGCAGGAATGACAGATACAATGAGCAGTTCTTC.

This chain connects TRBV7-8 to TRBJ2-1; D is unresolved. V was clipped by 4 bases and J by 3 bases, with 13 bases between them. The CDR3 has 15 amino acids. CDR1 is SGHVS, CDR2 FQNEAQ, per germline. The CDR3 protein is CASSWDSKGYNEQFF. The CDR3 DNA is TGTGCCAGCAGCTGGGATAGCAAGGGCTACAATGAGCAGTTCTTC.

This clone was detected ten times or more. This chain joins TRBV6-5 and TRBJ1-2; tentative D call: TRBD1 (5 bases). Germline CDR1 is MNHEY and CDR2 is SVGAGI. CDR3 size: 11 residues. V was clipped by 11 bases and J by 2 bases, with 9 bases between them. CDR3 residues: CASGGNYGYTF. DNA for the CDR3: TGTGCCTCCGGGGGAAACTATGGCTACACCTTC.

CDR3 DNA sequence: TGCGCCAGCAGCTTGGCCAAACATGCTGGGGCCAACGTCCTGACTTTC. Its translation is CASSLAKHAGANVLTF. This sequence joins TRBV5-1 and TRBJ2-6, with no clear D. V dropped 0 bases and J dropped 2 bases, with 9 bases sitting between them. The CDR3 spans 16 residues. CDR1 is SGHRS and CDR2 is YFSETQ in the germline V gene. The whole variable domain, filled in from reference TRBV5-1 and TRBJ2-6, reads KAGVTQTPRYLIKTRGQQVTLSCSPISGHRSVSWYQQTPGQGLQFLFEYFSETQRNKGNFPGRFSGRQFSNSRSEMNVSTLELGDSALYLCASSLAKHAGANVLTFGAGSRLTVL.

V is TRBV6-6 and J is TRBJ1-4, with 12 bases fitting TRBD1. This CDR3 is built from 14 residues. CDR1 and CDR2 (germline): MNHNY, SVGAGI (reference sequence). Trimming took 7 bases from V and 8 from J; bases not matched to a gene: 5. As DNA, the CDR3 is TGTGCCAGCACCATTGGGACAGGGGGCGAAAAACTGTTTTTT. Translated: CASTIGTGGEKLFF.

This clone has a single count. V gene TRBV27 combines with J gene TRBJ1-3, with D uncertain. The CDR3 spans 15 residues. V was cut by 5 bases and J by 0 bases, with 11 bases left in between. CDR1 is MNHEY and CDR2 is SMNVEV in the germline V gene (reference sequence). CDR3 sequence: CASSLSGSSGNTIYF. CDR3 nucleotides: TGTGCCAGCAGTCTCTCGGGGAGCTCTGGAAACACCATATATTTT.